This TCR beta chain is from a study of blood T cell repertoires in COVID-19. Study summary: COVID-19 samples from acute and convalescent phases originated in the United States, Italy and Spain.

The table came from immunoSEQ multiplex PCR; TCRdb's copy has only in-frame clones and leaves some out. The sample yields 310,000 or so clones, around nine tenths seen once. Germline CDR1 is ENHRY and CDR2 is SYGVKD. This CDR3 has 14 residues. The V and J ends lost 7 bases and 5 bases, in that order; junction bases with no gene match: 11. The sequence came from a middle-aged woman who had recovered from COVID-19. This chain uses TRBV10-3 with TRBJ2-7, with TRBD1 identical over 7 bases. The sequenced material came from PBMCs or T cells enriched from blood (not recorded which). The CDR3 protein is CAITERQGSHEQYF. The CDR3 coding sequence is TGTGCCATCACCGAACGACAGGGTTCCCACGAGCAGTACTTC.